These 27 T cell receptor beta chains were all obtained from the same sample, sequenced in a study of CD8 T cells in ankylosing spondylitis. TCRdb passed the 5' RACE reads through MiXCR, listing each CDR3 protein once. The sample carries 250,000 or so distinct CDR3 sequences, about 11% recorded once. The sequenced sample was blood, either unsorted or a sorted T cell fraction (not recorded which). The receptors come from a male donor with ankylosing spondylitis or in good health (not recorded which).

This clonotype was found many times. The rearrangement joins TRBV6-5 to TRBJ1-5; 7 bases fit TRBD1. V was pared by 2 bases and J by 3 bases, with 1 base of the junction left unmatched. CDR3 size: 14 residues. Germline V gene data show CDR1 as MNHEY and CDR2 as SVGAGI. The CDR3 is CASSYGQVNQPQHF. The CDR3 DNA sequence: TGTGCCAGCAGTTACGGACAGGTCAATCAGCCCCAGCATTTT.

This clonotype was seen at least ten times. CDR3 loop: CASSRGWTAKETQYF. CDR3 nucleotide sequence: TGTGCCAGCAGCCGTGGGTGGACAGCGAAAGAGACCCAGTACTTC. J is TRBJ2-5 and V is TRBV5-6, with D perhaps matching TRBD1 (6 bases). Trimming removed 4 bases from V and 3 bases from J, with 16 bases in between. From germline, CDR1 is SGHDT and CDR2 YYEEEE. The CDR3 has 15 amino acids. The complete variable domain, with remaining parts taken from reference TRBV5-6 and TRBJ2-5, reads DAGVTQSPTHLIKTRGQQVTLRCSPKSGHDTVSWYQQALGQGPQFIFQYYEEEERQRGNFPDRFSGHQFPNYSSELNVNALLLGDSALYLCASSRGWTAKETQYFGPGTRLLVL.

V and J are TRBV12-3 or TRBV12-4 and TRBJ1-2, with TRBD1 matching over 8 bases. The trim removed 6 bases at V and 2 bases at J, leaving 14 bases unmatched. This CDR3 contains 17 residues. The CDR3 DNA reads TGTGCCAGCAGCCGAACTCCCACGGGACAGGCAAACTATGGCTACACCTTC. Encoded protein: CASSRTPTGQANYGYTF.

The table lists this clonotype with many counts. The V and J genes are TRBV28 and TRBJ2-7; TRBD1 might be the D (6 bases). This CDR3 region has 15 residues. Germline-derived CDR1 and CDR2 are MDHEN and SYDVKM. The V end lost 6 bases, the J end lost 2 bases, and 17 bases lay between the germline ends. Here the CDR3 DNA reads TGTGCCAGCAGCCAGGGGAAGCGCCAACCCTACGAGCAGTACTTC. This translates into CASSQGKRQPYEQYF.

This clonotype was recorded at least ten times. This sequence joins TRBV5-1 and TRBJ2-6, with D tentatively TRBD1 (5 bases). Germline CDR1 is SGHRS and CDR2 is YFSETQ. Trimming left V 0 bases short and J 2 bases short, with 9 bases between. The CDR3 has 16 residues. The CDR3 region is CASSLGAGPGANVLTF. CDR3 sequence (DNA): TGCGCCAGCAGCTTGGGGGCAGGGCCTGGGGCCAACGTCCTGACTTTC.

The gene calls are TRBV2 and TRBJ2-7, with D maybe TRBD2 (5 bases). The V end was cut by 1 base, the J end by 1 base, with 8 bases between. Germline CDR1 SNHLY, CDR2 FYNNEI. The CDR3 contains 14 residues. CDR3 DNA sequence: TGTGCCAGCAGTGAAGAGAGGGTTTCCTACGAGCAGTACTTC. Its protein product is CASSEERVSYEQYF.

This clonotype occurred many times. The chain combines TRBV20-1 with TRBJ2-7; D remains ambiguous. The CDR3 has 11 residues. V lost 2 bases, J lost 2 bases, and 4 bases lay in between. Germline CDR1 reads DFQATT; CDR2 reads SNEGSKA (reference sequence). In nucleotides, the CDR3 is TGCAGTGCTAGATCTACCTACGAGCAGTACTTC. Encoded protein: CSARSTYEQYF.

The CDR3 here is CASSEVWGELFF. The CDR3 DNA reads as TGTGCCAGCAGTGAAGTGTGGGGGGAGCTGTTTTTT. The chain carries TRBV2 and TRBJ1-4; D not certain. The J call could be wrong; TRBJ2-2 is a better fit for the DNA end. The CDR3 has 12 residues. Per germline, CDR1 SNHLY and CDR2 FYNNEI.

J is TRBJ2-3 and V is TRBV18; 7 bases are shared with TRBD1. CDR3 length equals 15 residues. The trim removed 3 bases at V and 0 bases at J, leaving 3 bases unmatched. The germline gives CDR1 KGHSH, CDR2 LQKENI. Written as DNA, the CDR3 is TGTGCCAGCTCACCGTGGGACAGAAGCACAGATACGCAGTATTTT. Its protein product is CASSPWDRSTDTQYF.

The chain employs TRBV19 and TRBJ2-1, with 8 bases aligning to TRBD2. From germline, CDR1 is LNHDA and CDR2 SQIVND (reference sequence). With 3 bases clipped from V and 3 bases from J, the junction kept 4 bases outside the gene matches. CDR3 length equals 15 residues. The CDR3 DNA is TGTGCCAGTAGTATCCGGCGGGGGGTCTACAATGAGCAGTTCTTC. The encoded protein is CASSIRRGVYNEQFF. Combining the CDR3 with reference TRBV19 and TRBJ2-1 gives the whole variable domain DGGITQSPKYLFRKEGQNVTLSCEQNLNHDAMYWYRQDPGQGLRLIYYSQIVNDFQKGDIAEGYSVSREKKESFPLTVTSAQKNPTAFYLCASSIRRGVYNEQFFGPGTRLTVL.

This clonotype was picked up many times. The chain employs TRBV29-1 and TRBJ2-1; a possible D gene is TRBD2 (6 bases). V lost 7 bases and J 13 bases, leaving 14 bases between the germline ends. This CDR3 region has 10 residues. In germline, CDR1 is SQVTM, CDR2 ANQGSEA. In nucleotides, the CDR3 is TGCAGCGGGCGGACTACTTATCAGTTCTTC. Protein sequence: CSGRTTYQFF.

The rearrangement links TRBV27 to TRBJ2-7, with 9 bases fitting TRBD2. J gave up 4 bases and V 3 bases, and 10 bases lay outside the gene matches. CDR3 length: 16 amino acids. The V gene's germline CDR1 is MNHEY and CDR2 SMNVEV (reference sequence). The CDR3 is CASSFVGASGAYEQYF. The CDR3 DNA sequence: TGTGCCAGCAGTTTCGTAGGGGCTAGCGGGGCTTACGAGCAGTACTTC.

The rearrangement joins TRBV5-1 to TRBJ2-5, with TRBD2 identical over 7 bases. Germline CDR1 is SGHRS and CDR2 is YFSETQ. Germline trimming cut 7 bases from V and 1 base from J; bases unmatched to any gene: 13. The CDR3 is 16 amino acids. CDR3 nucleotide sequence: TGCGCCAGCTGTAGGACGTTAGCGGGCATCCAAGAGACCCAGTACTTC. Amino acids: CASCRTLAGIQETQYF.

This clonotype was detected ten times or more. The chain recombines TRBV10-3 with TRBJ1-5, with 8 bases identical to TRBD1. The length of the CDR3 is 14 residues. In germline, CDR1 is ENHRY, CDR2 SYGVKD. J gave up 5 bases and V 3 bases, and 3 bases lay outside the gene matches. CDR3 nucleotide sequence: TGTGCCATCAGTGAATCGGACAGGGATCAGCCCCAGCATTTT. This translates into CAISESDRDQPQHF.

This clonotype was recorded a few times. The chain is built from TRBV27 and TRBJ2-1; a weak D match, TRBD1 (6 bases). The CDR3 totals 16 residues. Trimming shortened V by 4 bases and J by 6 bases, and 19 bases separated the two germline ends. Germline V gene data show CDR1 as MNHEY and CDR2 as SMNVEV (reference sequence). The CDR3 DNA reads TGTGCCAGCAGTTCCCCAACGTCAGGGGATGGCAATGAGCAGTTCTTC. It encodes CASSSPTSGDGNEQFF.

The V and J genes are TRBV12-3 or TRBV12-4 and TRBJ2-5; 9 bases fit TRBD1. The V and J ends lost 2 bases and 5 bases, in that order; junction bases with no gene match: 6. There are 15 residues in the CDR3. The CDR3 DNA reads as TGTGCCAGCAGTTTACAAGGGACAGGGACGGAGACCCAGTACTTC. Translation: CASSLQGTGTETQYF.

This clonotype was picked up many times. The chain uses TRBV5-1 and TRBJ2-2; D is unclear. With 7 bases removed from V and 4 bases from J, the gap between germline ends came to 11 bases. CDR3 length: 13 amino acids. Germline assignment: CDR1 SGHRS and CDR2 YFSETQ. CDR3 DNA sequence: TGCGCCAGCTCCTATGCTAGCACCGGGGAGCTGTTTTTT. Its protein product is CASSYASTGELFF. Based on the CDR3 plus reference TRBV5-1 and TRBJ2-2, the full variable domain is KAGVTQTPRYLIKTRGQQVTLSCSPISGHRSVSWYQQTPGQGLQFLFEYFSETQRNKGNFPGRFSGRQFSNSRSEMNVSTLELGDSALYLCASSYASTGELFFGEGSRLTVL.

This clonotype was counted many times. In nucleotides, the CDR3 is TGTGCCATCAGTGGGGACATCTACGAGCAGTACTTC. Protein sequence: CAISGDIYEQYF. The chain is built from TRBV10-3 and TRBJ2-7; TRBD1 might be the D (6 bases). V lost 4 bases to trimming and J lost 3 bases, with 7 bases between them. Germline loops: CDR1 ENHRY, CDR2 SYGVKD. The CDR3 is 12 residues long.

This clonotype showed up just a few times. This sequence joins TRBV6-2 or TRBV6-3 and TRBJ2-7; D remains ambiguous. The germline V gene encodes CDR1 MNHEY and CDR2 SVGEGT. This CDR3 spans 13 amino acids. The V end was cut by 5 bases, the J end by 0 bases, with 8 bases between. CDR3 residues: CASSPSFSYEQYF. The CDR3 DNA follows: TGTGCCAGCAGTCCCTCATTCTCCTACGAGCAGTACTTC.

The chain recombines TRBV12-3 or TRBV12-4 with TRBJ2-2; 9 nucleotides match TRBD2. This CDR3 comprises 15 residues. V trimming: 6 bases; J trimming: 5 bases; junction bases outside the gene matches: 7. The CDR3 bases are TGTGCCAGCAGACAAAGCGGGGGGCCGACCGGGGAGCTGTTTTTT. Translation: CASRQSGGPTGELFF.

This clonotype is deemed medium-sized (0.01 to 0.1%). This chain joins TRBV24-1 and TRBJ2-2, with a weak D call TRBD2 (5 bases). This CDR3 contains 14 residues. Germline-derived CDR1 and CDR2 are KGHDR and SFDVKD. Trimming took off 6 bases at V and 3 bases at J, with 10 bases between the two ends. CDR3 DNA sequence: TGTGCCACCAGTTCGAGGGCAGACACCGGGGAGCTGTTTTTT. Its translation is CATSSRADTGELFF.

The chain employs TRBV11-2 and TRBJ1-1; no firm D call. The germline V gene encodes CDR1 SGHAT and CDR2 FQNNGV. The CDR3 is made up of 15 amino acids. Trimming pared 7 bases from V and 6 bases from J, leaving 21 bases between. The CDR3 reads CASTRQRIPYAEAFF. As DNA, the CDR3 is TGTGCCAGCACCAGGCAACGGATTCCGTACGCTGAAGCTTTCTTT.

This clonotype was seen at least ten times. The chain links TRBV3-1 to TRBJ2-2; possibly TRBD1 or TRBD2 for D (5 bases each). The length of the CDR3 is 12 residues. CDR1 and CDR2 (germline): LGHDT, YNNKEL (reference sequence). The germline V and J ends were trimmed by 7 bases and 7 bases, with 10 bases remaining between them. Written as DNA, the CDR3 is TGTGCCAGCAATAGGGACGGCGGGGAGCTGTTTTTT. It yields the protein CASNRDGGELFF.

Ten or more counts support this clonotype. The genes are TRBV2 and TRBJ1-1, with a possible D match to TRBD1 (5 bases). The CDR3 runs 13 residues. Per germline, CDR1 SNHLY and CDR2 FYNNEI. Trimming stripped 7 bases from V and 0 bases from J, with 9 bases between. The CDR3 nucleotides are TGTGCCAGCAAACAGGTCATGAACACTGAAGCTTTCTTT. It encodes CASKQVMNTEAFF.

On this clonotype: This may come from a read error, since a much larger clone is one base off. The chain has TRBV6-6 and TRBJ1-1; D is uncertain. The CDR3 consists of 11 residues. The V end lost 6 bases, the J end lost 7 bases, and 9 bases lay between the germline ends. Germline loops: CDR1 MNHNY, CDR2 SVGAGI (reference sequence). Written as DNA, the CDR3 is TGTGCCAGCAGCTTCGGGGATGAAGCTTTCTTT. It translates to CASSFGDEAFF.

At least ten counts were recorded for this clonotype. This chain joins TRBV5-1 and TRBJ2-7, with unresolved D. Trimming took off 4 bases at V and 0 bases at J, with 11 bases between the two ends. The CDR3 length is 14 residues. The germline gives CDR1 SGHRS, CDR2 YFSETQ. This chain's CDR3 is CASSRVESSYEQYF. CDR3 DNA sequence: TGCGCCAGCAGCCGGGTCGAGAGCTCCTACGAGCAGTACTTC.

This clonotype occurred a few times. The V call is TRBV28, the J call TRBJ2-1; tentatively, D is TRBD2 (5 bases). This CDR3 is 12 amino acids long. Deletions cut 5 bases from V and 10 bases from J, with 12 bases between. Germline CDR1 reads MDHEN; CDR2 reads SYDVKM. In DNA form, the CDR3 reads TGTGCCAGCAGTGCGGGTTCGCGGGAGCAGTTCTTC. Amino acid sequence: CASSAGSREQFF.